Below, 10 T cell receptor beta chains from the same sample are listed, as sequenced in a study of T cells expressing NK-cell markers (dated by TCRdb to the early 2020s). The method behind the library was 5' RACE. The sequencer listed for this sample is Illumina HiSeq 2000. TCRdb reprocessed the reads, so every CDR3 protein sequence counts as one entry and DNA is not shown. For this sample, the table gives about 550,000 distinct CDR3 sequences. The ten biggest clones cover under 4.5% of the sample. The sample was blood T cells: a sorted CD56 or NKG2C T cell subset, CD4+ or CD8+ T cells, or bulk PBMC T cells (not recorded which). The receptors were gathered from a man younger than 35 in good health. Donor details come from another sample of the same person, matched by shared clones.

The chain has TRBV4-1 and TRBJ2-1; TCRdb lists TRBD2, though no DNA is available to test this call. This CDR3 comprises 15 residues. Germline CDR1 is MGHRA and CDR2 is YSYEKL. The CDR3 sequence: CASSRVLAGEHEQFF.

The chain employs TRBV6-5 and TRBJ2-1; TCRdb reports TRBD1, a call that lacks DNA to check it against. The germline CDR1 and CDR2 sequences are MNHEY and SVGAGI. The CDR3 is 15 amino acids. CDR3 sequence reads: CASSYGGQVGNEQFF.

The chain has TRBV11-1 and TRBJ1-6. The CDR3 is 14 amino acids. Germline CDR1 and CDR2: SGHAT and FQDESV (reference sequence). CDR3 protein: CASSLVGSNSPLHF.

The chain has TRBV2 and TRBJ2-2; TCRdb's D call of TRBD2 is untestable without DNA. CDR3 length: 14 residues. Germline lookup yields CDR1 SNHLY and CDR2 FYNNEI. The CDR3 sequence is CASKMGLARGELFF.

The chain recombines TRBV5-1 with TRBJ2-2; TCRdb proposes TRBD1, but this gene call is untestable without DNA. Germline V gives CDR1 SGHRS, CDR2 YFSETQ. The length of the CDR3 is 15 residues. The chain's CDR3 is CASSSNRVPSGELFF.

This chain joins TRBV5-6 and TRBJ2-2; TCRdb indicates TRBD1, and absent DNA this call remains unverified. The V gene's germline CDR1 is SGHDT and CDR2 YYEEEE. The CDR3 is made up of 14 amino acids. The CDR3: CASSEGQWTGELFF. The entire variable domain, with the rest obtained from reference TRBV5-6 and TRBJ2-2, is as follows: DAGVTQSPTHLIKTRGQQVTLRCSPKSGHDTVSWYQQALGQGPQFIFQYYEEEERQRGNFPDRFSGHQFPNYSSELNVNALLLGDSALYLCASSEGQWTGELFFGEGSRLTVL.

The V call is TRBV4-1, the J call TRBJ2-1; TCRdb's D call of TRBD2 is untestable without DNA. The CDR3 runs to 17 residues. Germline V gene lookup returns CDR1 MGHRA and CDR2 YSYEKL. This chain's CDR3 is CASSQGTSAFRYNEQFF.

This chain links TRBV11-2 with TRBJ2-3; TCRdb calls TRBD1, which cannot be checked without DNA. This CDR3 contains 16 residues. The V gene's germline CDR1 is SGHAT and CDR2 FQNNGV. CDR3 residues: CASRKKQGGFADTQYF.

V is TRBV27 and J is TRBJ2-5; the TCRdb D gene call, TRBD2, has no DNA to confirm it. The CDR3 spans 15 residues. Germline values: CDR1 MNHEY, CDR2 SMNVEV (reference sequence). Here the CDR3 reads CASSYSGNIQETQYF.

The V call is TRBV3-1, the J call TRBJ2-1; lacking DNA, the TRBD1 call made by TCRdb goes unchecked. This CDR3 is 14 amino acids long. Germline V gene data show CDR1 as LGHDT and CDR2 as YNNKEL (reference sequence). CDR3: CASSQESRGMGQFF.